This TCR beta chain stems from a study of read filtering for tumor transcriptome and immune sequencing. Study summary: DNase treatment preceded whole-transcriptome library preparation.

Sampling of bone marrow took place during active disease in every patient. The library was built from approximately 400 ng RNA with molecular barcoded adaptors for alpha/delta and beta/gamma chains. TCRdb independently ran MiXCR on the reads; one entry per CDR3 protein. The table has about 19,000 distinct CDR3 sequences, over 20% seen once. By share, this clonotype ranks as medium-sized. This CDR3 spans 13 amino acids. V lost 4 bases, J lost 9 bases, and 13 bases lay in between. The genes are TRBV12-3 or TRBV12-4 and TRBJ2-1; D is perhaps TRBD2 (6 bases). The sequence was obtained from a donor aged 40 or older with multiple myeloma. The sample consisted of a population of CD138-negative cells sorted from bone marrow. The CDR3 spells CASSSEEGLEQFF. CDR3 DNA sequence: TGTGCCAGCAGTTCCGAGGAGGGCCTTGAGCAGTTCTTC.